One sample yielded the 18 T cell receptor beta chains listed below, sequenced in a study of cytomegalovirus exposure and HLA in healthy donors. The PCR had 60 Vbeta and 13 Jbeta primers. The assay was immunoSEQ multiplex PCR, and TCRdb's table has in-frame clones only and misses some. The data contain fewer than 250,000 clones, roughly 80% of them singletons. Sequenced sample: PBMCs. These receptors originate from a girl aged 2 to 9 in good health and CMV-seronegative.

V and J are TRBV19 and TRBJ2-1, with 9 nucleotides matching TRBD1. The CDR3 has 15 residues. With 6 bases clipped from V and 7 bases from J, the junction kept 10 bases outside the gene matches. Germline CDR1 reads LNHDA; CDR2 reads SQIVND (reference sequence). The chain's CDR3 is CASRTTHRGRNEQFF. The CDR3 DNA reads TGTGCCAGTAGAACTACTCACAGGGGGCGGAATGAGCAGTTCTTC.

V and J are TRBV12-5 and TRBJ1-3; D gene ambiguous. The V gene lost 8 bases and the J gene lost 4 bases, with 9 bases spanning the gap. Germline V gives CDR1 LGHNT, CDR2 FRNRAP. The CDR3 totals 12 residues. DNA for the CDR3: TGTGCTAGTAAGCAGGTGGGAAACACCATATATTTT. Amino acid sequence: CASKQVGNTIYF.

This chain connects TRBV9 to TRBJ2-3; possible D gene TRBD2, 6 bases. Germline CDR1 and CDR2: SGDLS and YYNGEE. The CDR3 runs to 12 residues. Between the trimmed V and J ends, which lost 0 bases and 11 bases, there was a span of 10 bases. The CDR3 nucleotides are TGTGCCAGCAGCGTAGTAGGCGGGGAGCAGTATTTT. Its translation: CASSVVGGEQYF.

The rearrangement uses TRBV6-1 and TRBJ2-5; no clear D gene. The end of the DNA is better explained by TRBJ2-7, so the J call may be wrong. CDR1 MNHNS and CDR2 SASEGT come from the germline V gene. The CDR3 is 13 amino acids. CDR3 bases: TGTGCCAGCAGTGAAGGGTTCAAATACGAGCAGTACTTC. Translated, it gives CASSEGFKYEQYF.

The V gene is TRBV6-5, the J gene TRBJ2-3, with a tentative D call TRBD1 (5 bases). The CDR3 has 15 residues. Trimming pared 3 bases from V and 1 base from J, leaving 11 bases between. Germline V gives CDR1 MNHEY, CDR2 SVGAGI. This CDR3 reads CASSYQGPGTDTQYF. In DNA form, the CDR3 reads TGTGCCAGCAGTTATCAGGGTCCTGGCACAGATACGCAGTATTTT.

A single count supports this clone. The chain employs TRBV5-1 and TRBJ1-1; TRBD1 matches 7 bases. The CDR3 sequence is 13 residues long. CDR1 and CDR2 from the germline V gene are SGHRS and YFSETQ. Germline trimming cut 4 bases from V and 5 bases from J; bases unmatched to any gene: 5. The CDR3 here is CASSPLQGTEAFF. In DNA form, the CDR3 reads TGCGCCAGCAGCCCACTACAGGGGACTGAAGCTTTCTTT. Full variable domain (rest looked up from reference TRBV5-1 and TRBJ1-1): KAGVTQTPRYLIKTRGQQVTLSCSPISGHRSVSWYQQTPGQGLQFLFEYFSETQRNKGNFPGRFSGRQFSNSRSEMNVSTLELGDSALYLCASSPLQGTEAFFGQGTRLTVV.

The genes are TRBV27 and TRBJ1-2; TRBD1 aligns across 9 bases. Germline V lookup: CDR1 MNHEY, CDR2 SMNVEV (reference sequence). V lost 5 bases to trimming and J lost 5 bases; unmatched junction nucleotides: 6. The CDR3 has 14 residues. The DNA of the CDR3 is TGTGCCAGCAGTCAGGGGACAGGGTGGTATGGCTACACCTTC. Translating it yields CASSQGTGWYGYTF.

The chain employs TRBV30 and TRBJ2-3; 7 positions agree with TRBD1. The CDR3 is 16 residues long. The ends lost 2 bases at V and 1 base at J; junction bases unmatched: 9. CDR1 GTSNPN and CDR2 SVGIG come from the germline V gene (reference sequence). CDR3 sequence (DNA): TGTGCCTGGAGTATCGGAAACAGGGGACGCACAGATACGCAGTATTTT. It is translated as CAWSIGNRGRTDTQYF.

The rearrangement uses TRBV13 and TRBJ2-3, with D possibly being TRBD2 (6 bases). The CDR3 contains 14 residues. Per germline, CDR1 PRHDT and CDR2 FYEKMQ (reference sequence). The V end was cut by 2 bases, the J end by 4 bases, with 10 bases between. Written as DNA, the CDR3 is TGTGCCAGCAGCTTAACCGCTAGCGCAGATACGCAGTATTTT. Residues: CASSLTASADTQYF. Filled out from reference TRBV13 and TRBJ2-3, the complete variable domain reads AAGVIQSPRHLIKEKRETATLKCYPIPRHDTVYWYQQGPGQDPQFLISFYEKMQSDKGSIPDRFSAQQFSDYHSELNMSSLELGDSALYFCASSLTASADTQYFGPGTRLTVL.

This chain joins TRBV4-1 and TRBJ2-5, with D unresolved. The CDR3 consists of 13 residues. Trimming pared 1 base from V and 3 bases from J, leaving 6 bases between. CDR1 is MGHRA, CDR2 YSYEKL, per germline. CDR3 region: CASSQALKETQYF. In DNA form, the CDR3 reads TGCGCCAGCAGCCAAGCTTTAAAAGAGACCCAGTACTTC.

V gene TRBV7-9 combines with J gene TRBJ2-1, with a tentative D call TRBD2 (5 bases). The germline gives CDR1 SEHNR, CDR2 FQNEAQ (reference sequence). The CDR3 contains 13 residues. V lost 0 bases and J 5 bases, leaving 5 bases between the germline ends. The CDR3, as DNA: TGTGCCAGCAGCTTAGCGAGGGACAATGAGCAGTTCTTC. Its protein product is CASSLARDNEQFF. Full variable domain (rest looked up from reference TRBV7-9 and TRBJ2-1): DTGVSQNPRHKITKRGQNVTFRCDPISEHNRLYWYRQTLGQGPEFLTYFQNEAQLEKSRLLSDRFSAERPKGSFSTLEIQRTEQGDSAMYLCASSLARDNEQFFGPGTRLTVL.

The chain carries TRBV6-4 and TRBJ2-3; TRBD2 agrees at 13 bases. The V gene end was trimmed by 6 bases and the J gene end by 1 base; junction bases not matched to a gene: 7. This CDR3 is 17 amino acids long. From germline, CDR1 is MRHNA and CDR2 SNTAGT. The CDR3 DNA is TGTGCCAGCAGCAGGACTAGCGGGAGAGTTGGCACAGATACGCAGTATTTT. Translating it yields CASSRTSGRVGTDTQYF.

This chain uses TRBV6-1 with TRBJ2-5, with D possibly TRBD2 on 6 matching bases. The DNA end is more similar to TRBJ2-7, so the J call may be wrong. The CDR3 contains 12 residues. Germline V lookup: CDR1 MNHNS, CDR2 SASEGT. CDR3 in amino acids: CASWRGVHEQYF. The DNA for the CDR3 is TGTGCCAGCTGGAGGGGAGTCCACGAGCAGTACTTC.

V usage is TRBV29-1 and J usage is TRBJ2-1, with TRBD2 matching over 7 bases. The V segment lost 3 bases and the J segment 9 bases; nucleotides outside the gene matches: 8. The length of the CDR3 is 13 residues. Germline CDR1 SQVTM, CDR2 ANQGSEA. The CDR3 region is CSVDVGGPVEQFF. DNA for the CDR3: TGCAGCGTTGACGTGGGAGGGCCGGTTGAGCAGTTCTTC.

This rearrangement joins TRBV29-1 to TRBJ1-1, with D perhaps TRBD1 (5 bases). Trimming cost V 3 bases and J 3 bases, with 11 bases left between them. This CDR3 is 13 amino acids long. Per germline, CDR1 SQVTM and CDR2 ANQGSEA. The CDR3 sequence is CSVDRVLDTEAFF. As DNA, the CDR3 is TGCAGCGTTGACAGGGTTTTGGACACTGAAGCTTTCTTT.

V is TRBV4-1 and J is TRBJ2-2, with 10 bases lining up with TRBD2. The CDR3 is 20 residues long. CDR1 and CDR2 from the germline V gene are MGHRA and YSYEKL. The V segment lost 3 bases and the J segment 1 base; nucleotides outside the gene matches: 14. The CDR3 DNA follows: TGCGCCAGCAGCCACATGGGGGGGGTAGCGGGGGGTCTGAACACCGGGGAGCTGTTTTTT. It translates to CASSHMGGVAGGLNTGELFF.

The chain links TRBV9 to TRBJ2-5; 10 bases are a match to TRBD2. Germline CDR1 and CDR2: SGDLS and YYNGEE. J lost 5 bases, V lost 0 bases, and 13 bases had no gene match. The CDR3 spans 18 residues. The CDR3 sequence: CASSVAPGASGGAETQYF. The CDR3 nucleotides read TGTGCCAGCAGCGTAGCCCCGGGGGCGAGCGGGGGGGCTGAGACCCAGTACTTC.

The chain has TRBV10-2 and TRBJ2-5; 12 bases fit TRBD2. Trimming took 4 bases from V and 5 from J; bases not matched to a gene: 8. Germline V CDR1 and CDR2: WSHSY, SAAADI. The CDR3 extends over 16 amino acids. The CDR3: CASSAPSGGVGETQYF. The DNA of the CDR3 is TGCGCCAGCAGTGCCCCTAGCGGGGGGGTTGGGGAGACCCAGTACTTC.